This TCR beta chain derives from a study of neurological immune-mediated disorders. From germline, CDR1 is SGHRS and CDR2 YFSETQ. Trimming pared 0 bases from V and 7 bases from J, leaving 11 bases between. The CDR3 contains 14 residues. Via MiXCR, TCRdb re-called the 5' RACE reads, giving one row per CDR3 protein. This sample yields 50,000 to 70,000 distinct CDR3 sequences, of which around 3.7% are seen a single time; more than 3% belongs to the top ten. This clonotype was recorded at least ten times. The V call is TRBV5-1, the J call TRBJ2-1; weak D call: TRBD1 (8 bases). Sequencing was carried out using PBMCs. The clonotype originates from a man aged 40-49 years with multiple sclerosis. CDR3 in amino acids: CASSLDRGGNEQFF. The CDR3 DNA reads TGCGCCAGCAGCTTGGACAGGGGGGGGAATGAGCAGTTCTTC.